What follows are 4 T cell receptor beta chains derived from one specimen sequenced in a study of CD8 T cells in Susac syndrome. cDNA came from roughly 0.53 to 1 ug RNA primed by random hexamers. TCRdb called the immunoSEQ multiplex PCR reads again in MiXCR, with one record for every CDR3 protein. Seen here are about 150,000 distinct CDR3 sequences, less than 97% observed once, and the top ten hold approximately 0.15%. The specimen was CD8+ T cells from PBMCs. Receptor source: a human donor with multiple sclerosis.

This sequence joins TRBV13 and TRBJ2-1; D is unclear. V lost 2 bases, J lost 8 bases, and 7 bases lay in between. CDR3 length: 12 amino acids. Looked up from germline, CDR1 is PRHDT and CDR2 is FYEKMQ (reference sequence). CDR3 nucleotide sequence: TGTGCCAGCAGCTTACCCGCGGATGAGCAGTTCTTC. Translation: CASSLPADEQFF.

The rearrangement joins TRBV14 to TRBJ1-1; D gene uncertain. Trimming removed 2 bases at V and 11 bases at J, with 9 bases between. The CDR3 runs to 11 residues. CDR1 and CDR2 from the germline V gene are SGHDN and FVKESK. The CDR3 is CASSQSVLAFF. DNA of the CDR3: TGTGCCAGCAGCCAAAGTGTTCTCGCTTTCTTT.

This clonotype showed up just once. In DNA, the CDR3 is TGCAGCACTGAGGGAAGCACTGAAGCTTTCTTT. Its translation: CSTEGSTEAFF. The chain recombines TRBV29-1 with TRBJ1-1; D not resolved. The CDR3 loop spans 11 amino acids. V was pared by 8 bases and J by 4 bases, with 11 bases between. In germline, CDR1 is SQVTM, CDR2 ANQGSEA.

This rearrangement joins TRBV19 to TRBJ1-5; D ambiguous. The length of the CDR3 is 15 residues. V was shortened by 7 bases and J by 3 bases, with 16 bases between the two germline ends. CDR1 is LNHDA and CDR2 is SQIVND in the germline V gene (reference sequence). The CDR3 nucleotides are TGTGCCAGTACTTCCCGTGGGGAAGTCAATCAGCCCCAGCATTTT. Amino acids: CASTSRGEVNQPQHF.